Shown below are 29 T cell receptor beta chains from a single sample sequenced in a study of post-analysis software for immune sequencing data. Unique molecular identifiers tagged the TCR beta cDNA libraries. TCRdb used MiXCR to reprocess the PCR reads, holding one entry per CDR3 protein. This table has around 440,000 distinct CDR3 sequences, less than 45% appearing once. The antigens of these receptors remain unknown. Study results and limitations: About five TRBV segments appeared more often in patients than in controls, and TRBV5-6, TRBV5-1 and TRBV20-1 were among these.

Material: blood. These receptors were collected from a girl aged 10 to 17 with multiple sclerosis.

The V and J genes are TRBV6-1 and TRBJ2-1, with D perhaps matching TRBD1 (6 bases). Trimming took 5 bases from V and 6 from J, leaving 17 bases between them. This CDR3 contains 15 residues. Per germline, CDR1 MNHNS and CDR2 SASEGT. CDR3 amino acids: CASSWGLAGANEQFF. CDR3 sequence (DNA): TGTGCCAGCAGTTGGGGGCTAGCAGGAGCCAATGAGCAGTTCTTC.

The gene calls are TRBV7-9 and TRBJ2-5; 11 bases map to TRBD2. The germline CDR1 and CDR2 sequences are SEHNR and FQNEAQ (reference sequence). The CDR3 runs to 17 residues. V shed 0 bases, J shed 2 bases, and the junction held 5 bases outside the gene matches. CDR3 residues: CASSLARTSGLQETQYF. DNA for the CDR3: TGTGCCAGCAGCTTAGCTCGGACTAGCGGGCTTCAAGAGACCCAGTACTTC.

This clonotype was observed a few times. V and J are TRBV7-2 and TRBJ2-4; the D is unclear. V lost 0 bases and J 7 bases, leaving 10 bases between the germline ends. This CDR3 comprises 14 residues. Germline CDR1 and CDR2: SGHTA and FQGNSA. The CDR3 nucleotides are TGTGCCAGCAGCTTAGCAAGTATGGGGAACATTCAGTACTTC. As protein: CASSLASMGNIQYF.

V usage is TRBV20-1 and J usage is TRBJ2-5; D is perhaps TRBD1 or TRBD2 (5 bases each). The DNA end favors TRBJ2-7, so the J call may be wrong. Germline V gene sequence: CDR1 DFQATT, CDR2 SNEGSKA (reference sequence). The length of the CDR3 is 17 residues. The CDR3 nucleotides read TGCAGTGCTAGCGAACCCGGTGGGAGCAGGGAATATTACGAGCAGTACTTC. Translating it yields CSASEPGGSREYYEQYF.

This clonotype has only a few counts. V usage is TRBV20-1 and J usage is TRBJ1-5; TRBD1 might be the D (5 bases). The CDR3 contains 14 residues. The germline V gene has CDR1 DFQATT and CDR2 SNEGSKA (reference sequence). The V end was cut by 5 bases, the J end by 7 bases, with 18 bases between. The chain's CDR3 is CSAATELPNQPQHF. The CDR3 region has the DNA TGCAGTGCTGCGACAGAGCTCCCCAACCAGCCCCAGCATTTT.

The J gene is TRBJ1-5, the V gene TRBV6-5; 7 bases agree with TRBD1. The length of the CDR3 is 18 residues. Looked up from germline, CDR1 is MNHEY and CDR2 is SVGAGI. Trimming removed 2 bases from V and 3 bases from J; junction bases left unmatched: 13. The CDR3: CASSYPTGKGIANQPQHF. In DNA, the CDR3 is TGTGCCAGCAGTTACCCGACAGGGAAGGGGATTGCCAATCAGCCCCAGCATTTT.

The J gene is TRBJ2-3, the V gene TRBV5-1; 8 bases match TRBD1. J was trimmed by 3 bases and V by 4 bases; bases with no gene match: 4. This CDR3 spans 14 amino acids. Germline V gives CDR1 SGHRS, CDR2 YFSETQ. The chain's CDR3 is CASSIGQGTDTQYF. In nucleotides, the CDR3 is TGCGCCAGCAGCATAGGACAGGGTACAGATACGCAGTATTTT.

The chain carries TRBV11-2 and TRBJ2-7; D may be TRBD2 (6 bases). The V end lost 5 bases, the J end lost 4 bases, and 21 bases lay between the germline ends. The CDR3 has 16 amino acids. Germline V gene data show CDR1 as SGHAT and CDR2 as FQNNGV. The CDR3 coding sequence is TGTGCCAGCAGCCCCCCCTGGGGCGGGACGACGTACGAGCAGTACTTC. It specifies CASSPPWGGTTYEQYF.

The chain combines TRBV5-1 with TRBJ2-7; weak D call: TRBD2 (5 bases). The CDR3 contains 15 residues. V dropped 3 bases and J dropped 4 bases, with 17 bases sitting between them. CDR1 is SGHRS, CDR2 YFSETQ, per germline. CDR3 residues: CASSWSSGSSYEQYF. DNA for the CDR3: TGCGCCAGCAGCTGGTCTAGTGGGAGTTCGTACGAGCAGTACTTC.

In this sample, this clonotype turned up a few times. The chain uses TRBV20-1 and TRBJ2-4, with TRBD1 identical over 12 bases. There are 17 residues in the CDR3. V dropped 5 bases and J dropped 3; count of bases not matched to a gene: 11. The germline CDR1 and CDR2 sequences are DFQATT and SNEGSKA (reference sequence). In DNA form, the CDR3 reads TGCAGTGCTTTGGGACAGGGGGCCACAAAAGGCAAAAACATTCAGTACTTC. This sequence encodes CSALGQGATKGKNIQYF.

There are a few counts of this clonotype. This rearrangement joins TRBV7-9 to TRBJ2-3, with D unresolved. CDR1 and CDR2 (germline): SEHNR, FQNEAQ (reference sequence). Trimming took 4 bases from V and 6 from J, leaving 8 bases between them. The CDR3 sequence is 12 residues long. The CDR3 here is CASSSTIDTQYF. CDR3 DNA: TGTGCCAGCAGCTCTACCATTGATACGCAGTATTTT.

Comments on this clonotype: Possible read error: a much larger clone is one base away. This sequence joins TRBV12-3 or TRBV12-4 and TRBJ2-3; D remains ambiguous. This CDR3 spans 11 amino acids. V was clipped by 5 bases and J by 3 bases, with 3 bases between them. CDR3 bases: TGTGCCAGCAGTATGACAGATACGCAGTATTTT. Protein: CASSMTDTQYF.

This clonotype came up many times. The chain combines TRBV18 with TRBJ2-1; D not resolved. CDR3 size: 14 residues. The V gene lost 3 bases and the J gene lost 0 bases, with 6 bases spanning the gap. Germline CDR1 KGHSH, CDR2 LQKENI. Written as DNA, the CDR3 is TGTGCCAGCTCACCTCCAAGCTCCTACAATGAGCAGTTCTTC. It specifies CASSPPSSYNEQFF.

The chain uses TRBV6-5 and TRBJ2-1; 9 bases are shared with TRBD2. The CDR3 is 15 residues long. From germline, CDR1 is MNHEY and CDR2 SVGAGI. With 6 bases clipped from V and 8 bases from J, the junction kept 11 bases outside the gene matches. Here the CDR3 reads CASSLGLAGIDEQFF. The CDR3 DNA reads as TGTGCCAGCAGCCTGGGCCTAGCGGGAATCGATGAGCAGTTCTTC.

This chain joins TRBV20-1 and TRBJ2-4, with a weak D call TRBD2 (6 bases). CDR3 length: 14 amino acids. The germline CDR1 and CDR2 sequences are DFQATT and SNEGSKA (reference sequence). Trimming took off 3 bases at V and 1 base at J, with 10 bases between the two ends. Here the CDR3 DNA reads TGCAGTGCTAGCGGGAGAGGGGCCAAAAACATTCAGTACTTC. Encoded protein: CSASGRGAKNIQYF.

This clonotype occurred a few times. V and J are TRBV15 and TRBJ2-4; TRBD1 matches at 8 bases. Matching the DNA end better, TRBJ2-7 makes the J call doubtful. The CDR3 has 14 residues. Germline CDR1 and CDR2: LNHNV and YYDKDF (reference sequence). This CDR3 reads CATSRQGAPYEQYF. The CDR3 DNA sequence: TGTGCCACCAGCAGACAGGGGGCCCCCTACGAGCAGTACTTC.

In DNA form, the CDR3 reads TGTGCCAGCAGCTCTAGCGGGAGTCTCGGGAATGAGCAGTTCTTC. Its protein is CASSSSGSLGNEQFF. The chain uses TRBV27 and TRBJ2-1; 10 bases are a match to TRBD2. V was pared by 6 bases and J by 7 bases, with 9 bases of the junction left unmatched. This CDR3 spans 15 amino acids. CDR1 and CDR2 (germline): MNHEY, SMNVEV (reference sequence).

This clonotype has only a few counts. The V gene is TRBV12-3 or TRBV12-4, the J gene TRBJ2-1; 9 bases map to TRBD2. CDR3 length: 14 residues. V gave up 9 bases and J gave up 1 base; unmatched junction bases: 4. In nucleotides, the CDR3 is TGTGCCAGTAAGCGGGAGGTATCCTACAATGAGCAGTTCTTC. As protein: CASKREVSYNEQFF.

The chain joins TRBV7-3 to TRBJ2-1; 12 bases align to TRBD2. Per germline, CDR1 SGHTA and CDR2 FQGTGA. This CDR3 comprises 17 residues. Trimming removed 1 base from V and 6 bases from J; junction bases left unmatched: 7. CDR3 in amino acids: CASSLSLAGGLPNEQFF. The CDR3 nucleotides read TGTGCCAGCAGCTTAAGTCTAGCGGGAGGGCTGCCCAATGAGCAGTTCTTC.

The chain is built from TRBV28 and TRBJ1-2; D might be TRBD1 (6 bases). CDR3 length equals 14 residues. The germline CDR1 and CDR2 sequences are MDHEN and SYDVKM. Trimming took 7 bases from V and 2 from J, leaving 14 bases between them. For the CDR3, the DNA is TGTGCCAGCAAGCGCCACAGGGAAAACTATGGCTACACCTTC. Residues: CASKRHRENYGYTF.

This clonotype showed up just a few times. The chain couples TRBV20-1 to TRBJ2-1; no clear D. The CDR3 is 12 residues long. Trimming took off 4 bases at V and 8 bases at J, with 12 bases between the two ends. Germline V gene sequence: CDR1 DFQATT, CDR2 SNEGSKA (reference sequence). CDR3 DNA: TGCAGTGCTAACCCTCAGTCCCATGAGCAGTTCTTC. The encoded protein is CSANPQSHEQFF.

The chain uses TRBV5-4 and TRBJ1-2; no clear D gene. CDR1 is SGHNT, CDR2 YYREEE, per germline (reference sequence). CDR3 length equals 14 residues. The V gene lost 0 bases and the J gene lost 4 bases, with 10 bases spanning the gap. CDR3 protein: CASSLDGSGYGYTF. The CDR3 nucleotides are TGTGCCAGCAGCTTGGATGGGAGTGGCTATGGCTACACCTTC.

This clonotype was observed a few times. The chain joins TRBV14 to TRBJ2-1, with no clear D. This CDR3 comprises 17 residues. The V end was cut by 4 bases, the J end by 4 bases, with 20 bases between. Germline CDR1 and CDR2: SGHDN and FVKESK. The CDR3 DNA is TGTGCCAGCAGCCCCCGTTGGACCCTCCTAAATTACAATGAGCAGTTCTTC. Encoded protein: CASSPRWTLLNYNEQFF.

This clonotype occurred a few times. The gene calls are TRBV24-1 and TRBJ2-3; unclear D gene. CDR1 is KGHDR and CDR2 is SFDVKD in the germline V gene. Between the trimmed V and J ends, which lost 4 bases and 2 bases, there was a span of 12 bases. This CDR3 region has 15 residues. CDR3 nucleotides: TGTGCCACCAGTGAGGTCAGGTCGGACACAGATACGCAGTATTTT. Translation gives CATSEVRSDTDTQYF.

This clonotype appeared a few times. V is TRBV6-5 and J is TRBJ2-7; tentative D call: TRBD2 (5 bases). This CDR3 is built from 15 residues. Germline lookup yields CDR1 MNHEY and CDR2 SVGAGI. The V gene lost 0 bases and the J gene lost 3 bases, with 12 bases spanning the gap. CDR3 nucleotide sequence: TGTGCCAGCAGTTACTCGGTGGAGGTGAGCTACGAGCAGTACTTC. Amino acids: CASSYSVEVSYEQYF.

The chain couples TRBV19 to TRBJ2-5, with TRBD1 matching over 9 bases. CDR1 and CDR2 from the germline V gene are LNHDA and SQIVND (reference sequence). Trimming cost V 6 bases and J 4 bases; bases outside gene matches: 9. CDR3 length: 15 amino acids. For the CDR3, the DNA is TGTGCCAGTAGCCGACCCGGGACAGGGAGAGAGACCCAGTACTTC. This gives the protein CASSRPGTGRETQYF.

The chain couples TRBV5-6 to TRBJ2-1, with 7 bases that match TRBD1. J was trimmed by 7 bases and V by 4 bases; bases with no gene match: 8. Germline assignment: CDR1 SGHDT and CDR2 YYEEEE. The CDR3 contains 14 residues. Here the CDR3 DNA reads TGTGCCAGCAGCCCACAGACAGGGTGGAATGAGCAGTTCTTC. Protein sequence: CASSPQTGWNEQFF.

The rearrangement uses TRBV7-2 and TRBJ2-7, with D perhaps TRBD2 (5 bases). This CDR3 spans 14 amino acids. Germline V gives CDR1 SGHTA, CDR2 FQGNSA. V was shortened by 1 base and J by 10 bases, with 17 bases between the two germline ends. DNA for the CDR3: TGTGCCAGCAGCTTAGGGCAAGCGGAAGAGGCCCAGTACTTC. It is translated as CASSLGQAEEAQYF.

The chain couples TRBV18 to TRBJ2-7, with 8 bases identical to TRBD2. The CDR3 contains 19 residues. Germline V CDR1 and CDR2: KGHSH, LQKENI. V dropped 4 bases and J dropped 4; count of bases not matched to a gene: 21. The CDR3 sequence: CASSLRNGAGEGRGYEQYF. In nucleotides, the CDR3 is TGTGCCAGCTCACTGCGGAATGGAGCGGGAGAAGGAAGGGGGTACGAGCAGTACTTC. Full variable domain (missing parts from reference TRBV18 and TRBJ2-7): NAGVMQNPRHLVRRRGQEARLRCSPMKGHSHVYWYRQLPEEGLKFMVYLQKENIIDESGMPKERFSAEFPKEGPSILRIQQVVRGDSAAYFCASSLRNGAGEGRGYEQYFGPGTRLTVT.